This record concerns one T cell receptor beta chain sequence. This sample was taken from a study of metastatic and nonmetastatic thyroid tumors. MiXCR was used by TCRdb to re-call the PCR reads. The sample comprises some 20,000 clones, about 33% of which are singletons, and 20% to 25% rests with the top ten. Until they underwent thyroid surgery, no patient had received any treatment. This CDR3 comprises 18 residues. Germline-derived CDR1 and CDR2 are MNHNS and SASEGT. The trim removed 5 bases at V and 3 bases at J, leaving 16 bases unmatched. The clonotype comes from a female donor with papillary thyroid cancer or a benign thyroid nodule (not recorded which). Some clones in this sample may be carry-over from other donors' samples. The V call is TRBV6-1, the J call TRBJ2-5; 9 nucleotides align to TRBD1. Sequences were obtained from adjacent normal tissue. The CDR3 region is CASSPTGGGTGGEETQYF. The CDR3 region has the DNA TGTGCCAGCAGTCCAACAGGGGGCGGGACAGGAGGGGAAGAGACCCAGTACTTC.